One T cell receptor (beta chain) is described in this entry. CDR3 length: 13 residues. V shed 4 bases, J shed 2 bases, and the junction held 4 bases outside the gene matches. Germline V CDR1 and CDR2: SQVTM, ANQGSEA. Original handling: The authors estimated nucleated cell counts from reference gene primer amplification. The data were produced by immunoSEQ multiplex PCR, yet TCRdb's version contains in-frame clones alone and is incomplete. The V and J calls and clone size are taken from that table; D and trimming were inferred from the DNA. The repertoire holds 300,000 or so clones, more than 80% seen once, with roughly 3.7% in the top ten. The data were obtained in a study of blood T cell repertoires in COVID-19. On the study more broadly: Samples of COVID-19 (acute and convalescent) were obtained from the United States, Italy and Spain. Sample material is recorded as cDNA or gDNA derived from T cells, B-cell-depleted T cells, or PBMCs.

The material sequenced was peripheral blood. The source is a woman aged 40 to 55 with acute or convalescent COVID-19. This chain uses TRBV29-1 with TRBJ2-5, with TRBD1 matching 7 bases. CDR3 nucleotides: TGCAGCGTTGCAGGGGGTGGGCAAGAGACCCAGTACTTC. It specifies CSVAGGGQETQYF.